The 24 T cell receptor beta chains below come from one sample, sequenced in a study of identical twins. In TCRdb, the 5' RACE reads were re-called with MiXCR into one record per CDR3 protein. The data show a few hundred thousand distinct CDR3 sequences, about 9% seen once. The sample was also reused in another study, on yellow fever vaccine responses in identical twins.

The sequencing sample was made of CD8+ T cells sorted from blood. The origin of the receptors is a young woman in good health.

This clonotype showed up just a few times. V is TRBV24-1 and J is TRBJ2-5, with 7 bases lining up with TRBD2. Germline assignment: CDR1 KGHDR and CDR2 SFDVKD. This CDR3 comprises 17 residues. Trimming at V came to 3 bases and at J to 2 bases, leaving 11 bases not matched to a gene. The CDR3: CATSDTPSTAGQETQYF. The CDR3 DNA sequence: TGTGCCACCAGTGATACTCCCTCTACAGCGGGGCAAGAGACCCAGTACTTC.

The sample holds a few counts of this clonotype. The V and J genes are TRBV7-6 and TRBJ1-1, with no clear D. Trimming took off 1 base at V and 7 bases at J, with 4 bases between the two ends. The length of the CDR3 is 11 residues. Germline-derived CDR1 and CDR2 are SGHVS and FNYEAQ. This CDR3 reads CASSLGDEAFF. The CDR3 DNA reads as TGTGCCAGCAGCTTAGGGGATGAAGCTTTCTTT.

This clonotype was observed a few times. The chain links TRBV28 to TRBJ2-7; the D gene is possibly TRBD1 (5 bases). CDR1 and CDR2 from the germline V gene are MDHEN and SYDVKM. Trimming cost V 6 bases and J 5 bases, with 17 bases left between them. This CDR3 comprises 14 residues. CDR3 nucleotides: TGTGCCAGCAGCCAGGGAAGGGGCTATAACGAGCAGTACTTC. Its protein product is CASSQGRGYNEQYF.

This chain uses TRBV2 with TRBJ1-2; D remains ambiguous. The CDR3 is 11 amino acids. Germline V gene sequence: CDR1 SNHLY, CDR2 FYNNEI. Trimming removed 4 bases from V and 4 bases from J, with 4 bases in between. CDR3 sequence (DNA): TGTGCCAGCAGTGCTGGCTATGGCTACACCTTC. Translated, it gives CASSAGYGYTF.

Ten or more counts support this clonotype. The V call is TRBV9, the J call TRBJ1-1; D is unresolved. The germline gives CDR1 SGDLS, CDR2 YYNGEE. This CDR3 has 15 residues. Trimming left V 1 base short and J 1 base short, with 11 bases between. The CDR3 here is CASSVNEVPNTEAFF. The CDR3 DNA reads as TGTGCCAGCAGCGTAAATGAGGTGCCGAACACTGAAGCTTTCTTT. Looking up the rest from reference TRBV9 and TRBJ1-1 gives the full variable domain: DSGVTQTPKHLITATGQRVTLRCSPRSGDLSVYWYQQSLDQGLQFLIQYYNGEERAKGNILERFSAQQFPDLHSELNLSSLELGDSALYFCASSVNEVPNTEAFFGQGTRLTVV.

This clonotype has at least ten counts. The genes are TRBV12-3 or TRBV12-4 and TRBJ1-2; D might be TRBD1 (6 bases). Trimming cost V 3 bases and J 2 bases, with 13 bases left between them. The CDR3 consists of 15 residues. This CDR3 reads CASSFREQGNYGYTF. CDR3 coding DNA: TGTGCCAGCAGTTTCAGAGAGCAGGGGAACTATGGCTACACCTTC.

The chain recombines TRBV5-6 with TRBJ1-5, with a possible D match to TRBD1 (6 bases). The V gene's germline CDR1 is SGHDT and CDR2 YYEEEE. Trimming removed 3 bases at V and 7 bases at J, with 17 bases between. The CDR3 is 15 amino acids. The CDR3 loop is CASSWSGTGRQPQHF. The CDR3 DNA reads TGTGCCAGCAGCTGGTCCGGCACAGGGAGACAGCCCCAGCATTTT.

This rearrangement joins TRBV7-2 to TRBJ2-3; D is unresolved. Trimming took 1 base from V and 2 from J, leaving 13 bases between them. Germline values: CDR1 SGHTA, CDR2 FQGNSA. CDR3 length equals 16 residues. The CDR3 DNA reads TGTGCCAGCAGCTTAGTTGCAGCCACCTTCACAGATACGCAGTATTTT. Its protein is CASSLVAATFTDTQYF.

This clonotype has just a few counts. The chain joins TRBV6-1 to TRBJ2-7; TRBD1 is a possible D gene (6 bases). The CDR3 spans 14 residues. Germline V gives CDR1 MNHNS, CDR2 SASEGT. Trimming pared 2 bases from V and 3 bases from J, leaving 11 bases between. CDR3 DNA: TGTGCCAGCAGTGAAAGGGGGAGTTACTACGAGCAGTACTTC. This sequence encodes CASSERGSYYEQYF.

J is TRBJ2-1 and V is TRBV27; maybe TRBD2 (5 bases). CDR1 and CDR2 (germline): MNHEY, SMNVEV (reference sequence). The CDR3 covers 15 residues. The V gene lost 5 bases and the J gene lost 0 bases, with 11 bases spanning the gap. The CDR3 nucleotides are TGTGCCAGCAGTGAGCGGCAGAGCTCCTACAATGAGCAGTTCTTC. Amino acids: CASSERQSSYNEQFF.

J is TRBJ2-3 and V is TRBV24-1; 12 nucleotides agree with TRBD2. There are 15 residues in the CDR3. Germline V lookup: CDR1 KGHDR, CDR2 SFDVKD. V was pared by 9 bases and J by 1 base, with 4 bases of the junction left unmatched. The CDR3, as DNA: TGTGCCACCTTTGGACTAGCGGGATGCACAGATACGCAGTATTTT. It encodes CATFGLAGCTDTQYF.

This clonotype came up a few times. This rearrangement joins TRBV27 to TRBJ2-2, with D uncertain. Trimming stripped 10 bases from V and 6 bases from J, with 18 bases between. Germline loops: CDR1 MNHEY, CDR2 SMNVEV (reference sequence). The CDR3 consists of 14 residues. The CDR3 nucleotides are TGTGCCACCCAGAGGAGTTTTAGTCCCGGGGAGCTGTTTTTT. Translated: CATQRSFSPGELFF.

In this sample, this clonotype turned up many times. The chain links TRBV7-6 to TRBJ2-5; TRBD2 matches at 7 bases. Germline CDR1 is SGHVS and CDR2 is FNYEAQ. This CDR3 is 14 amino acids long. The V gene end was trimmed by 8 bases and the J gene end by 3 bases; junction bases not matched to a gene: 9. CDR3 in DNA: TGTGCCAGCCTCACTGGGGGACTAAAAGAGACCCAGTACTTC. Encoded protein: CASLTGGLKETQYF. Full variable domain (remainder filled in from reference TRBV7-6 and TRBJ2-5): GAGVSQSPRYKVTKRGQDVALRCDPISGHVSLYWYRQALGQGPEFLTYFNYEAQQDKSGLPNDRFSAERPEGSISTLTIQRTEQRDSAMYRCASLTGGLKETQYFGPGTRLLVL.

The chain uses TRBV6-2 or TRBV6-3 and TRBJ2-3; D uncertain. The CDR3 spans 15 residues. V was clipped by 4 bases and J by 0 bases, with 11 bases between them. CDR1 is MNHEY and CDR2 is SVGEGT in the germline V gene. CDR3 sequence (DNA): TGTGCCAGCAGTTTGTCGGGCATTAGCACAGATACGCAGTATTTT. It specifies CASSLSGISTDTQYF.

This rearrangement joins TRBV3-1 to TRBJ2-3; 12 bases are a match to TRBD2. V dropped 1 base and J dropped 2; count of bases not matched to a gene: 7. CDR3 length: 18 amino acids. CDR1 and CDR2 (germline): LGHDT, YNNKEL (reference sequence). CDR3 in amino acids: CASSQAQLAGGPTDTQYF. The DNA for the CDR3 is TGTGCCAGCAGCCAAGCCCAACTAGCGGGGGGACCCACAGATACGCAGTATTTT.

This chain connects TRBV14 to TRBJ2-2; unclear D gene. Germline lookup yields CDR1 SGHDN and CDR2 FVKESK. Trimming removed 1 base from V and 5 bases from J, with 5 bases in between. The CDR3 loop spans 13 amino acids. The DNA for the CDR3 is TGTGCCAGCAGCCAAGGTCGTACCGGGGAGCTGTTTTTT. Protein product: CASSQGRTGELFF.

This clonotype was counted between two and nine times. The V and J genes are TRBV20-1 and TRBJ2-7, with 11 bases matching TRBD1. The V segment lost 3 bases and the J segment 2 bases; nucleotides outside the gene matches: 6. This CDR3 contains 15 residues. Germline V gene lookup returns CDR1 DFQATT and CDR2 SNEGSKA (reference sequence). CDR3 in amino acids: CSARGDRGFAYEQYF. The DNA of the CDR3 is TGCAGTGCTAGGGGGGACAGGGGGTTCGCCTACGAGCAGTACTTC.

This clonotype was observed a single time. A read error may account for a junction end that differs from germline. This chain links TRBV27 with TRBJ2-1, with 7 bases that match TRBD1. Germline CDR1 reads MNHEY; CDR2 reads SMNVEV (reference sequence). The CDR3 runs 9 residues. The CDR3 spells CTSDRVEFF. The CDR3 DNA reads as TGTACCAGCGACAGGGTCGAGTTCTTC.

This clonotype came up many times. The chain couples TRBV12-3 or TRBV12-4 to TRBJ1-5, with D possibly TRBD1 on 6 matching bases. The CDR3 loop spans 15 amino acids. The V and J ends lost 3 bases and 3 bases respectively, with 12 bases between them. The CDR3 DNA is TGTGCCAGCAGTTTTTGGGGGGCCGACAATCAGCCCCAGCATTTT. Translated, it gives CASSFWGADNQPQHF.

This clonotype was observed a handful of times. This chain links TRBV5-6 with TRBJ2-3; D is possibly TRBD2 (5 bases). V lost 3 bases and J 5 bases, leaving 13 bases between the germline ends. Germline lookup yields CDR1 SGHDT and CDR2 YYEEEE. This CDR3 has 14 amino acids. The CDR3 loop is CASSWPPSRDTQYF. The CDR3 coding sequence is TGTGCCAGCAGCTGGCCCCCTAGCCGAGATACGCAGTATTTT.

This clonotype has only a few counts. The V call is TRBV29-1, the J call TRBJ2-7; 11 bases are shared with TRBD2. The CDR3 sequence is 13 residues long. The germline CDR1 and CDR2 sequences are SQVTM and ANQGSEA. J gave up 2 bases and V 7 bases, and 4 bases lay outside the gene matches. CDR3 nucleotide sequence: TGCAGCGCTCAACTAGCGGGGGCCTACGAGCAGTACTTC. It codes for CSAQLAGAYEQYF.

The table lists this clonotype with many counts. The V call is TRBV12-3 or TRBV12-4, the J call TRBJ2-7, with TRBD1 identical over 9 bases. V shed 4 bases, J shed 6 bases, and the junction held 4 bases outside the gene matches. This CDR3 is built from 13 residues. CDR3 bases: TGTGCCAGCAGTTGGGGGACAGGGTTCGAGCAGTACTTC. Translated, it gives CASSWGTGFEQYF.

This sequence joins TRBV6-5 and TRBJ2-7, with TRBD2 identical over 12 bases. The CDR3 runs to 15 residues. J lost 12 bases, V lost 4 bases, and 13 bases had no gene match. CDR1 MNHEY and CDR2 SVGAGI come from the germline V gene. CDR3 sequence (DNA): TGTGCCAGCAGTTTCGTGGCTAGCGGGGGGGGGAGGGCGTACTTC. Translation gives CASSFVASGGGRAYF.

Only a few counts were recorded for this clonotype. Written as DNA, the CDR3 is TGCAGTGCTAGAGACGTCGGCGGGAGTTTTTACGAGCAGTACTTC. Its translation is CSARDVGGSFYEQYF. The chain recombines TRBV20-1 with TRBJ2-7; 7 nucleotides align to TRBD2. J lost 4 bases, V lost 0 bases, and 9 bases had no gene match. The CDR3 runs to 15 residues. CDR1 and CDR2 from the germline V gene are DFQATT and SNEGSKA (reference sequence).